A single sample is the source of the 25 T cell receptor beta chains below, sequenced in a study of shared clonotypes between healthy human individuals. Naive CD8 populations comprised CD45RO-negative cells positively selected for CCR7, excluding terminally differentiated effector memory CD45RA+ cells. Only in-frame clones appear in the TCRdb table, and some are missing; sequencing was by immunoSEQ multiplex PCR. The repertoire includes around 1.9 million clones, over 85% of them detected once, and around 1.7% sits in the top ten. Sequenced sample: naive CD8+ T cells from PBMCs. The receptor set was obtained from a man aged 18 to 29 in good health. Some clones in this sample may be carry-over from other donors' samples.

CDR3 sequence: CASSGGLGEAFF. The CDR3 bases are TGTGCCAGCAGTGGAGGGTTGGGGGAAGCTTTCTTT. V gene TRBV6-6 combines with J gene TRBJ1-1; D is unclear. Trimming cost V 5 bases and J 8 bases, with 12 bases left between them. Germline CDR1 and CDR2: MNHNY and SVGAGI (reference sequence). The CDR3 runs to 12 residues.

V usage is TRBV9 and J usage is TRBJ2-1, with D possibly being TRBD2 (7 bases). Germline V CDR1 and CDR2: SGDLS, YYNGEE. The length of the CDR3 is 16 residues. Trimming cost V 4 bases and J 8 bases, with 22 bases left between them. The CDR3 sequence: CASSTTSGGAYDEQFF. The CDR3 DNA reads TGTGCCAGCAGCACTACCTCGGGGGGCGCGTACGATGAGCAGTTCTTC.

The CDR3 loop is CASSFGLTGKQPQHF. In nucleotides, the CDR3 is TGTGCCAGCAGTTTCGGGTTGACAGGGAAACAGCCCCAGCATTTT. The chain is built from TRBV28 and TRBJ1-5, with TRBD1 matching 7 bases. The CDR3 contains 15 residues. The junction had 9 bases not matched to a gene; V was cut back by 3 bases and J by 7 bases. Per the germline V gene, CDR1 is MDHEN and CDR2 is SYDVKM.

With respect to this clone: This CDR3 is also generated by other DNA sequences in the sample. This sequence joins TRBV29-1 and TRBJ2-1, with a tentative D call TRBD2 (6 bases). The CDR3 extends over 12 amino acids. The germline gives CDR1 SQVTM, CDR2 ANQGSEA. The V end was cut by 6 bases, the J end by 2 bases, with 8 bases between. For the CDR3, the DNA is TGCAGCGTGGGGACTGCCTACAATGAGCAGTTCTTC. Translation gives CSVGTAYNEQFF.

J is TRBJ2-1 and V is TRBV30; D might be TRBD2 (5 bases). V lost 0 bases, J lost 5 bases, and 8 bases lay in between. Per the germline V gene, CDR1 is GTSNPN and CDR2 is SVGIG (reference sequence). The length of the CDR3 is 13 residues. In nucleotides, the CDR3 is TGTGCCTGGAGTGTACTCGGGGACAATGAGCAGTTCTTC. Amino acid sequence: CAWSVLGDNEQFF. Looking up the rest from reference TRBV30 and TRBJ2-1 gives the full variable domain: SQTIHQWPATLVQPVGSPLSLECTVEGTSNPNLYWYRQAAGRGLQLLFYSVGIGQISSEVPQNLSASRPQDRQFILSSKKLLLSDSGFYLCAWSVLGDNEQFFGPGTRLTVL.

This chain connects TRBV2 to TRBJ1-2, with 7 bases matching TRBD1. Germline CDR1 and CDR2: SNHLY and FYNNEI. Trimming at V came to 7 bases and at J to 2 bases, leaving 7 bases not matched to a gene. The CDR3 extends over 14 amino acids. In DNA form, the CDR3 reads TGTGCCAGCAATCGTCCGGGACAGAACTATGGCTACACCTTC. It encodes CASNRPGQNYGYTF.

The rearrangement uses TRBV28 and TRBJ2-1, with 10 bases fitting TRBD2. CDR1 is MDHEN, CDR2 SYDVKM, per germline. J was trimmed by 9 bases and V by 6 bases; bases with no gene match: 11. This CDR3 has 15 amino acids. CDR3 sequence reads: CASSIAGGAVGEQFF. CDR3 nucleotide sequence: TGTGCCAGCAGCATAGCGGGAGGTGCAGTTGGTGAGCAGTTCTTC.

In DNA form, the CDR3 reads TGTGCCAGCAGCTTGGTCGGAGATACGCAGTATTTT. Its translation: CASSLVGDTQYF. This chain connects TRBV5-8 to TRBJ2-3; no firm D call. This CDR3 spans 12 amino acids. V was clipped by 0 bases and J by 5 bases, with 4 bases between them. The germline V gene has CDR1 SGHTS and CDR2 YDEGEE.

The CDR3: CAFSGQGVDTF. The CDR3 bases are TGTGCCTTTTCCGGACAGGGGGTAGACACCTTC. The chain recombines TRBV30 with TRBJ1-2; 10 nucleotides line up with TRBD1. CDR1 is GTSNPN, CDR2 SVGIG, per germline (reference sequence). J gave up 12 bases and V 7 bases, and 8 bases lay outside the gene matches. The CDR3 totals 11 residues. The complete variable domain, with remaining parts taken from reference TRBV30 and TRBJ1-2, reads SQTIHQWPATLVQPVGSPLSLECTVEGTSNPNLYWYRQAAGRGLQLLFYSVGIGQISSEVPQNLSASRPQDRQFILSSKKLLLSDSGFYLCAFSGQGVDTFGSGTRLTVV.

V gene TRBV4-1 combines with J gene TRBJ1-1, with 10 bases identical to TRBD1. With V trimmed by 1 base and J by 11 bases, 1 base remained unmatched. This CDR3 comprises 12 residues. Germline V gene lookup returns CDR1 MGHRA and CDR2 YSYEKL. CDR3 sequence reads: CASSQGTGGAFF. The CDR3 DNA is TGCGCCAGCAGCCAAGGGACAGGGGGTGCTTTCTTT.

V is TRBV7-9 and J is TRBJ2-7; possible D gene TRBD1, 7 bases. CDR3 length: 14 amino acids. The germline V gene encodes CDR1 SEHNR and CDR2 FQNEAQ (reference sequence). The V and J ends lost 5 bases and 4 bases respectively, with 15 bases between them. The CDR3 DNA reads as TGTGCCAGCAGCGGAGGGACAGCCGTTTACGAGCAGTACTTC. It is translated as CASSGGTAVYEQYF.

The chain has TRBV7-2 and TRBJ2-1; the match to TRBD2 covers 13 bases. Germline-derived CDR1 and CDR2 are SGHTA and FQGNSA. The CDR3 spans 19 residues. Trimming took 5 bases from V and 5 from J; bases not matched to a gene: 15. The CDR3 sequence: CASSLGLAGVTSWDNEQFF. The CDR3 DNA follows: TGTGCCAGCAGCCTTGGACTAGCGGGAGTTACCTCGTGGGACAATGAGCAGTTCTTC.

This clone was recorded only once. V is TRBV28 and J is TRBJ1-5; 8 bases are a match to TRBD1. V lost 2 bases and J lost 2; bases outside the gene matches: 2. In germline, CDR1 is MDHEN, CDR2 SYDVKM. This CDR3 has 15 residues. In nucleotides, the CDR3 is TGTGCCAGCAGTTTACAGGGGGCAGGCAATCAGCCCCAGCATTTT. Translation gives CASSLQGAGNQPQHF.

A remark on this clone: Other DNA sequences within the sample encode an identical CDR3. The chain couples TRBV29-1 to TRBJ2-1; the match to TRBD1 covers 8 bases. After removal of 5 bases from V and 1 base from J, the junction contained 1 base not matched to a gene. CDR1 is SQVTM, CDR2 ANQGSEA, per germline. The CDR3 has 13 residues. This CDR3 reads CSVYRGSYNEQFF. The CDR3 nucleotides are TGCAGCGTTTACAGGGGGTCCTACAATGAGCAGTTCTTC.

This clone was picked up a small number of times. This chain joins TRBV13 and TRBJ1-1; 7 nucleotides match TRBD1. The V segment lost 5 bases and the J segment 8 bases; nucleotides outside the gene matches: 5. CDR1 PRHDT and CDR2 FYEKMQ come from the germline V gene (reference sequence). The CDR3 totals 12 residues. The CDR3 loop is CASSPGQPEAFF. The CDR3 region has the DNA TGTGCCAGCAGCCCGGGACAGCCCGAAGCTTTCTTT.

Points on this clone: This specimen includes other DNA sequences encoding the same CDR3. The chain recombines TRBV5-1 with TRBJ1-1; no clear D gene. Germline V gene lookup returns CDR1 SGHRS and CDR2 YFSETQ. The CDR3 is made up of 13 amino acids. Trimming took 0 bases from V and 0 from J, leaving 3 bases between them. CDR3 in DNA: TGCGCCAGCAGCTTGGTTCTGAACACTGAAGCTTTCTTT. Amino acid sequence: CASSLVLNTEAFF.

The gene calls are TRBV14 and TRBJ2-1, with 8 bases identical to TRBD1. Germline CDR1 is SGHDN and CDR2 is FVKESK. The V segment lost 4 bases and the J segment 2 bases; nucleotides outside the gene matches: 7. CDR3 length equals 16 residues. The CDR3 here is CASSRSGTGPYNEQFF. DNA of the CDR3: TGTGCCAGCAGCCGTTCTGGGACAGGACCCTACAATGAGCAGTTCTTC.

This sequence joins TRBV7-9 and TRBJ2-4; perhaps D is TRBD1 or TRBD2 (5 bases each). Trimming removed 4 bases at V and 1 base at J, with 20 bases between. Germline V lookup: CDR1 SEHNR, CDR2 FQNEAQ (reference sequence). The CDR3 loop spans 18 amino acids. The CDR3 is CASSSPTGTSGAKNIQYF. The CDR3 DNA sequence: TGTGCCAGCAGCTCGCCTACCGGGACGTCGGGGGCCAAAAACATTCAGTACTTC.

V usage is TRBV9 and J usage is TRBJ2-3, with a weak D call TRBD2 (5 bases). CDR1 is SGDLS and CDR2 is YYNGEE in the germline V gene. The CDR3 runs to 15 residues. With 0 bases removed from V and 6 bases from J, the gap between germline ends came to 14 bases. The CDR3 protein is CASSVDEPRGDTQYF. CDR3 in DNA: TGTGCCAGCAGCGTAGATGAGCCACGGGGTGATACGCAGTATTTT.

As concerns this clone: This CDR3 is also generated by other DNA sequences in the sample. This sequence joins TRBV28 and TRBJ2-7; weak D call: TRBD2 (6 bases). V lost 3 bases to trimming and J lost 1 base, with 7 bases between them. The germline V gene encodes CDR1 MDHEN and CDR2 SYDVKM. The CDR3 has 13 amino acids. As DNA, the CDR3 is TGTGCCAGCAGTTTTGGGGGGTCCTACGAGCAGTACTTC. Translating gives CASSFGGSYEQYF.

The CDR3 nucleotides read TGCGCCAGCAGCCAAGAGGACAGGGGGTCGACAGATACGCAGTATTTT. Residues: CASSQEDRGSTDTQYF. The chain employs TRBV4-3 and TRBJ2-3, with 10 nucleotides matching TRBD1. Germline V lookup: CDR1 LGHNA, CDR2 YSLEER. V dropped 0 bases and J dropped 3; count of bases not matched to a gene: 3. This CDR3 contains 16 residues.

V is TRBV7-9 and J is TRBJ2-7, with 14 bases aligning to TRBD2. The CDR3 covers 15 residues. Germline CDR1 and CDR2: SEHNR and FQNEAQ (reference sequence). Germline trimming cut 4 bases from V and 6 bases from J; bases unmatched to any gene: 5. CDR3 bases: TGTGCCAGCAGCTCGGGACTAGCGGGAGAGTCCGAGCAGTACTTC. Residues: CASSSGLAGESEQYF.

The rearrangement uses TRBV27 and TRBJ2-6, with no clear D. CDR1 is MNHEY and CDR2 is SMNVEV in the germline V gene (reference sequence). Trimming stripped 2 bases from V and 0 bases from J, with 2 bases between. The CDR3 has 14 amino acids. This CDR3 is CASSLISGANVLTF. The DNA for the CDR3 is TGTGCCAGCAGTTTAATCTCTGGGGCCAACGTCCTGACTTTC. The full variable domain, its missing parts supplied by reference TRBV27 and TRBJ2-6, is EAQVTQNPRYLITVTGKKLTVTCSQNMNHEYMSWYRQDPGLGLRQIYYSMNVEVTDKGDVPEGYKVSRKEKRNFPLILESPSPNQTSLYFCASSLISGANVLTFGAGSRLTVL.

V and J are TRBV13 and TRBJ2-7; 7 nucleotides agree with TRBD1. With 4 bases clipped from V and 3 bases from J, the junction kept 3 bases outside the gene matches. CDR3 length equals 13 residues. The germline gives CDR1 PRHDT, CDR2 FYEKMQ (reference sequence). The CDR3 spells CASSSGQSYEQYF. In DNA form, the CDR3 reads TGTGCCAGCAGCTCGGGACAGAGCTACGAGCAGTACTTC.

The V call is TRBV4-3, the J call TRBJ2-1; a weak D match, TRBD1 (5 bases). CDR3 length equals 14 residues. Looked up from germline, CDR1 is LGHNA and CDR2 is YSLEER. V lost 4 bases and J 9 bases, leaving 16 bases between the germline ends. CDR3 DNA sequence: TGCGCCAGCAGCCCAACCCAGGGTTACGGTGAGCAGTTCTTC. This codes for CASSPTQGYGEQFF.